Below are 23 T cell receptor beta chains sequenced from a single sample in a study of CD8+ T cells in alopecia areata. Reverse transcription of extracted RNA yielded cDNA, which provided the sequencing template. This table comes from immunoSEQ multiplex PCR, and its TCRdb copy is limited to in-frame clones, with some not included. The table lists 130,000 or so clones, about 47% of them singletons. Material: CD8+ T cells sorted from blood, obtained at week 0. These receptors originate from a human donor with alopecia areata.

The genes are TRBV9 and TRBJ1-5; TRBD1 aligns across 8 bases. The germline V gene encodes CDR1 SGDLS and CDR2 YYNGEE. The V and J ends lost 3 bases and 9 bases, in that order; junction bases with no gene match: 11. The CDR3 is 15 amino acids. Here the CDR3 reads CASSASGGPGRPQHF. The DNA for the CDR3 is TGTGCCAGCAGCGCCTCAGGGGGCCCGGGGCGGCCCCAGCATTTT.

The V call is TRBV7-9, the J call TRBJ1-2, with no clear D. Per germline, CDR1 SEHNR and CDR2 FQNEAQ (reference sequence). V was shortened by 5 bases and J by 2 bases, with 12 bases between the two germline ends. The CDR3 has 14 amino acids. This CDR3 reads CASSPPRENYGYTF. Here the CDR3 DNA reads TGTGCCAGCAGCCCCCCTCGGGAGAACTATGGCTACACCTTC. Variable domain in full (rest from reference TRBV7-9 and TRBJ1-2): DTGVSQNPRHKITKRGQNVTFRCDPISEHNRLYWYRQTLGQGPEFLTYFQNEAQLEKSRLLSDRFSAERPKGSFSTLEIQRTEQGDSAMYLCASSPPRENYGYTFGSGTRLTVV.

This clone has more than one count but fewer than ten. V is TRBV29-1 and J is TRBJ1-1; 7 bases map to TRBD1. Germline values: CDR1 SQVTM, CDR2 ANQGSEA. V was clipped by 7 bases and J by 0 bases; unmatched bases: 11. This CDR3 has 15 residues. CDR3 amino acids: CSAAGTERVNTEAFF. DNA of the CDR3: TGCAGCGCCGCAGGGACAGAGAGAGTGAACACTGAAGCTTTCTTT.

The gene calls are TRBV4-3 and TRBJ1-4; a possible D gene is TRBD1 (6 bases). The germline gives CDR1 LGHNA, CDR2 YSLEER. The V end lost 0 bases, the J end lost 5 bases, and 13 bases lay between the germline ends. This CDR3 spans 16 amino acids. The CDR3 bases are TGCGCCAGCAGCCAAGATTTGGGGGCGGTAAATGAAAAACTGTTTTTT. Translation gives CASSQDLGAVNEKLFF.

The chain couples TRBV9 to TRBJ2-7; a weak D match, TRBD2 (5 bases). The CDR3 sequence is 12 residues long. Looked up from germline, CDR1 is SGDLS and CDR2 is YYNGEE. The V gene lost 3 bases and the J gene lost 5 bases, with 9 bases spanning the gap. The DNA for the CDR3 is TGTGCCAGCAGCGGCCTAGCAGACGAGCAGTACTTC. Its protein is CASSGLADEQYF.

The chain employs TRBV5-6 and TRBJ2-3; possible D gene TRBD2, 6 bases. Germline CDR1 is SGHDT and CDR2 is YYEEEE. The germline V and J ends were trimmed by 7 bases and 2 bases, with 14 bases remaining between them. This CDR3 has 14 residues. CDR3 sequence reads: CASAAGFYTDTQYF. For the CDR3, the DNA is TGTGCCAGCGCTGCGGGGTTCTACACAGATACGCAGTATTTT.

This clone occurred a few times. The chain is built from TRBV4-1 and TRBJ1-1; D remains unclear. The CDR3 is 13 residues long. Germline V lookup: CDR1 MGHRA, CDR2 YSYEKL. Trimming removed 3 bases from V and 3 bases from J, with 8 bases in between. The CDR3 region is CASSHYLDTEAFF. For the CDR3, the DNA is TGCGCCAGCAGCCATTACCTTGACACTGAAGCTTTCTTT.

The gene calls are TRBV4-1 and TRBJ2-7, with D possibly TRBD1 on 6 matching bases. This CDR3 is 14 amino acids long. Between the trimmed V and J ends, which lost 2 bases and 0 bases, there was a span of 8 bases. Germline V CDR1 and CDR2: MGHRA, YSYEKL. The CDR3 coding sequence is TGCGCCAGCAGCCAAAGGGACACCTCCTACGAGCAGTACTTC. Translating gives CASSQRDTSYEQYF.

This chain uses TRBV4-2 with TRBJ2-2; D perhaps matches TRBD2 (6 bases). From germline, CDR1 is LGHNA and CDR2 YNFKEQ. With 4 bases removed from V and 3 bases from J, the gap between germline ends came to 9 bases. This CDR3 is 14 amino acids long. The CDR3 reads CASSPGGDTGELFF. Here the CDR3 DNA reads TGTGCCAGCAGCCCGGGCGGGGACACCGGGGAGCTGTTTTTT.

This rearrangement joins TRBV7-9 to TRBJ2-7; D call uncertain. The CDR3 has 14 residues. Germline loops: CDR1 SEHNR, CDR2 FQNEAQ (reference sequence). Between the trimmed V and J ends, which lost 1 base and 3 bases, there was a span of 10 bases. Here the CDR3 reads CASSLGVQLYEQYF. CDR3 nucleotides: TGTGCCAGCAGCTTAGGGGTCCAACTCTACGAGCAGTACTTC.

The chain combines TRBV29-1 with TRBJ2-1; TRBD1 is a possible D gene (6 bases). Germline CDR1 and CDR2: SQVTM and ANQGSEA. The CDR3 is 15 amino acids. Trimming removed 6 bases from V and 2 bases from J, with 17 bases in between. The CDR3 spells CSVADRQTTYNEQFF. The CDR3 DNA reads TGCAGCGTGGCGGACAGACAGACTACCTACAATGAGCAGTTCTTC.

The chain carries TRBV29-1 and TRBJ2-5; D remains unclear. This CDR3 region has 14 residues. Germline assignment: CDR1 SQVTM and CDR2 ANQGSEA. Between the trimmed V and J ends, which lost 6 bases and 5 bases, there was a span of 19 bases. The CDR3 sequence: CSVPGQASEETQYF. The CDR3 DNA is TGCAGCGTCCCGGGCCAAGCTTCGGAGGAGACCCAGTACTTC.

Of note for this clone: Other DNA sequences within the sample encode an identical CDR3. CDR3 sequence: CAWTGSYEQYF. DNA for the CDR3: TGTGCCTGGACTGGTTCCTACGAGCAGTACTTC. The rearrangement uses TRBV30 and TRBJ2-7, with D unclear. Germline V CDR1 and CDR2: GTSNPN, SVGIG (reference sequence). With 4 bases removed from V and 1 base from J, the gap between germline ends came to 5 bases. The CDR3 runs to 11 residues. The whole variable domain, remainder taken from reference TRBV30 and TRBJ2-7, is SQTIHQWPATLVQPVGSPLSLECTVEGTSNPNLYWYRQAAGRGLQLLFYSVGIGQISSEVPQNLSASRPQDRQFILSSKKLLLSDSGFYLCAWTGSYEQYFGPGTRLTVT.

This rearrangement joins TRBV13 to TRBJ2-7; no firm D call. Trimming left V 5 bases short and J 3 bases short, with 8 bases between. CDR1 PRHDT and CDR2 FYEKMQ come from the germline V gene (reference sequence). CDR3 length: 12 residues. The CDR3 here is CASSREHYEQYF. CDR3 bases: TGTGCCAGCAGCCGAGAACACTACGAGCAGTACTTC.

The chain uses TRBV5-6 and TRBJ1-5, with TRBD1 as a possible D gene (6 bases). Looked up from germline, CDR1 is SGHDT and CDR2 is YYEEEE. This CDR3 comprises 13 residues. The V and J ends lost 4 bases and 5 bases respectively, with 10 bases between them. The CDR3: CASSRQGYQPQHF. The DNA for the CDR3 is TGTGCCAGCAGCCGCCAGGGGTATCAGCCCCAGCATTTT.

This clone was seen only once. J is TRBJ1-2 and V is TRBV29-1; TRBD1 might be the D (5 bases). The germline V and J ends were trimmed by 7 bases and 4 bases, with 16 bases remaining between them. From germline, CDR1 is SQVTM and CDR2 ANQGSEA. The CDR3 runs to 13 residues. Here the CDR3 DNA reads TGCAGCGCGCGGGGGGGAAGTAGCTATGGCTACACCTTC. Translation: CSARGGSSYGYTF.

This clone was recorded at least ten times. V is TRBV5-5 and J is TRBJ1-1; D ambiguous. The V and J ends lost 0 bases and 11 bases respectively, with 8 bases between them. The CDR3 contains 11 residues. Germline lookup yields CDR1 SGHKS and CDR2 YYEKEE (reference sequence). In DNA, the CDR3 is TGTGCCAGCAGCTTGGCCGAGGAGGCTTTCTTT. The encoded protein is CASSLAEEAFF.

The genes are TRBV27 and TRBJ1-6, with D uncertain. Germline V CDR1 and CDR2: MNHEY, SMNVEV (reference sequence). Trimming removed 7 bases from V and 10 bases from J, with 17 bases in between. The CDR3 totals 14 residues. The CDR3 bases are TGTGCCAGCACCCCTAGCGGGTTTAGATCACCCCTCCACTTT. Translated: CASTPSGFRSPLHF.

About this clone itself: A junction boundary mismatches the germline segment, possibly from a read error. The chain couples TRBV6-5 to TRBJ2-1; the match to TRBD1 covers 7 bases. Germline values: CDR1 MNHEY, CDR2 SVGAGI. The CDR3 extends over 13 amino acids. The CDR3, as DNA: TGTGCCAGCAGTGACTCGGACAGGAATGAGCAGTTCTTC. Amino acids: CASSDSDRNEQFF.

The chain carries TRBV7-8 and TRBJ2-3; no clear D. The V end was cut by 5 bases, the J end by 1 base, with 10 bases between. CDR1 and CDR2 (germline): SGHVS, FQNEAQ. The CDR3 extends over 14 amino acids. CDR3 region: CASSHSGGTDTQYF. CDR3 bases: TGTGCCAGCAGCCACAGTGGGGGCACAGATACGCAGTATTTT. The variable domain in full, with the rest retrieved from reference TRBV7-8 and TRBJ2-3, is GAGVSQSPRYKVAKRGQDVALRCDPISGHVSLFWYQQALGQGPEFLTYFQNEAQLDKSGLPSDRFFAERPEGSVSTLKIQRTQQEDSAVYLCASSHSGGTDTQYFGPGTRLTVL.

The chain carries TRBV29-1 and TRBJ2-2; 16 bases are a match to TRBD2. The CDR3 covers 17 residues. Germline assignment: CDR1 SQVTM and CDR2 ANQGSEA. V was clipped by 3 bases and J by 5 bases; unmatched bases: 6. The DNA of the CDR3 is TGCAGCGTTGACGGGACTAGCGGGGGGGAATCGACCGGGGAGCTGTTTTTT. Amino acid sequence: CSVDGTSGGESTGELFF.

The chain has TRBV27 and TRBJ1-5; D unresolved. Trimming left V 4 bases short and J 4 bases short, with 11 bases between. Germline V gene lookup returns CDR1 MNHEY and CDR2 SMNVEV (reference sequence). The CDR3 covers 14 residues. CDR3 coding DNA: TGTGCCAGCAGTTCCGCCGAGGGAAATCAGCCCCAGCATTTT. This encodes CASSSAEGNQPQHF.

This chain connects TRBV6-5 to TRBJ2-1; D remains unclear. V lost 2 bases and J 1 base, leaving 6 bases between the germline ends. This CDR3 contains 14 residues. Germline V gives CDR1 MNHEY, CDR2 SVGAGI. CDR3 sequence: CASSYEDSYNEQFF. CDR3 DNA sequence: TGTGCCAGCAGTTACGAAGATTCCTACAATGAGCAGTTCTTC.